A single sample is the source of the 8 T cell receptor beta chains below, sequenced in a study of tumor-infiltrating lymphocytes in primary liver carcinoma. Starting from around 0.45 ug of total RNA, TCR beta cDNA was produced with a primer in the constant region. Amplification in three nested multiplex PCR rounds with slightly modified ARM-PCR gave rise to TCR beta libraries. Use of TRBV1-TRBV30 forward primers with a C-beta reverse primer characterized the first two PCR rounds, which lasted about 11 cycles each. TCRdb reprocessed the multiplex PCR reads via MiXCR and lists one record per CDR3 protein. The sample carries approximately 300,000 distinct CDR3 sequences, 65% recorded once. Germline DNA was also extracted, and blood RNA derived from unsorted whole blood. The sample was peripheral blood. The receptors were sampled from a man aged 35 to 55 with primary liver carcinoma and hepatitis B virus infection.

The chain combines TRBV7-3 with TRBJ2-3, with 14 bases matching TRBD2. The CDR3 length is 17 residues. V lost 5 bases to trimming and J lost 3 bases; unmatched junction nucleotides: 7. Germline lookup yields CDR1 SGHTA and CDR2 FQGTGA. CDR3 sequence: CASSPYGTSGRTDTQYF. The CDR3 nucleotides read TGTGCCAGCAGCCCCTACGGGACTAGCGGGAGAACAGATACGCAGTATTTT.

The chain combines TRBV28 with TRBJ2-3; D could derive from TRBD1 or TRBD2 (5 bases each). This CDR3 spans 17 amino acids. With 6 bases removed from V and 0 bases from J, the gap between germline ends came to 19 bases. Germline V gene lookup returns CDR1 MDHEN and CDR2 SYDVKM. The CDR3 protein is CASRGRVTISSTDTQYF. Here the CDR3 DNA reads TGTGCCAGCAGGGGACGGGTCACTATATCTAGCACAGATACGCAGTATTTT.

The gene calls are TRBV30 and TRBJ2-1; D is possibly TRBD1 (5 bases). Germline CDR1 GTSNPN, CDR2 SVGIG (reference sequence). The V end lost 4 bases, the J end lost 0 bases, and 10 bases lay between the germline ends. The length of the CDR3 is 14 residues. The DNA for the CDR3 is TGTGCCTGGATAAGGGGAAACTCCTACAATGAGCAGTTCTTC. Translation gives CAWIRGNSYNEQFF. Full variable domain (outside the CDR3, taken from reference TRBV30 and TRBJ2-1): SQTIHQWPATLVQPVGSPLSLECTVEGTSNPNLYWYRQAAGRGLQLLFYSVGIGQISSEVPQNLSASRPQDRQFILSSKKLLLSDSGFYLCAWIRGNSYNEQFFGPGTRLTVL.

As regards this clonotype: A read error is possible here, since a much larger clone lies one base away. It is likely a read error, because the conserved phenylalanine at the end of the CDR3 is missing. The CDR3, as DNA: TGTGCCAGCAGCCTCCGGGGGGGGGGAACTCAGCCCCAGCATCTT. The encoded protein is CASSLRGGGTQPQHL. This chain connects TRBV5-5 to TRBJ1-5, with D maybe TRBD1 (5 bases). Trimming left V 4 bases short and J 6 bases short, with 17 bases between. Germline loops: CDR1 SGHKS, CDR2 YYEKEE (reference sequence). The CDR3 length is 15 residues.

Remarks on this clonotype: Just one base apart from a much larger clone, this may be a read error. This chain joins TRBV29-1 and TRBJ2-1; tentatively, D is TRBD2 (6 bases). The CDR3 runs 15 residues. Germline loops: CDR1 SQVTM, CDR2 ANQGSEA. The V and J ends lost 2 bases and 3 bases respectively, with 14 bases between them. The CDR3 DNA follows: TGCAGCGTTGAAAAGGCGGGGAGCTGCTACAATGAGCAGTTCTTC. Amino acid sequence: CSVEKAGSCYNEQFF.

Concerning this clonotype: This could be a read error, since a much larger clone is one nucleotide away. The genes are TRBV6-5 and TRBJ2-3; 14 bases map to TRBD2. J gave up 5 bases and V 6 bases, and 7 bases lay outside the gene matches. The CDR3 extends over 16 amino acids. CDR1 is MNHEY and CDR2 is SVGAGI in the germline V gene. Here the CDR3 reads CASRQRLAGGLDTQYF. In DNA form, the CDR3 reads TGTGCCAGCAGACAACGACTAGCGGGAGGGTTAGATACGCAGTATTTT.

Concerning this clonotype: A much larger clone differs from this one at a single base, so this may be a read error. The chain links TRBV6-2 or TRBV6-3 to TRBJ2-7; D is undetermined. Germline assignment: CDR1 MNHEY and CDR2 SVGEGT. The CDR3 contains 14 residues. DNA of the CDR3: TGTGCCAGCAGTTGGTTTGACAACTCCTACGAGCAGTGCTTC. Its translation is CASSWFDNSYEQCF.

About this clonotype itself: A clone one base away is much larger, so this may be a read error. The J gene is TRBJ1-1, the V gene TRBV6-5; TRBD1 matches 8 bases. The CDR3 is made up of 13 amino acids. Germline loops: CDR1 MNHEY, CDR2 SVGAGI. CDR3 loop: CATNRGSNPEAFF. CDR3 bases: TGTGCCACCAACAGGGGGTCGAACCCTGAAGCTTTCTTT.